Following are 2 T cell receptor beta chains from one sample sequenced in a study of blood T cell repertoires in COVID-19 (dated by TCRdb to about 2020). Receptors were amplified or captured by the immunoSEQ multiplex PCR assay. The source is immuneACCESS, and TCRdb retained only in-frame sequences with V and J called. Part of the clones is not carried over; for the studies checked, unresolved V genes explain less than half of this, and the remainder is unexplained. The sample has 300,000 to 400,000 clones on record, 85% to 90% of them singletons. The ten largest account for roughly 2.9% of the sample. Specimen: peripheral blood. All receptors come from a woman younger than 45 with COVID-19, enrolled during active disease.

This chain joins TRBV5-1 and TRBJ2-1, with D maybe TRBD1 (6 bases). CDR1 SGHRS and CDR2 YFSETQ come from the germline V gene. The CDR3 loop spans 16 amino acids. Trimming shortened V by 7 bases and J by 0 bases, and 17 bases separated the two germline ends. The CDR3 nucleotides read TGCGCCAGCGGGGGCGGTGGGACGAGCTCCTACAATGAGCAGTTCTTC. The encoded protein is CASGGGGTSSYNEQFF.

The rearrangement uses TRBV5-6 and TRBJ1-1, with a weak D call TRBD1 (6 bases). The CDR3 is made up of 16 amino acids. With 4 bases removed from V and 1 base from J, the gap between germline ends came to 17 bases. The germline V gene has CDR1 SGHDT and CDR2 YYEEEE. CDR3 DNA: TGTGCCAGCAGCAGGACAGCTCTCTACCAGAACACTGAAGCTTTCTTT. Translated, it gives CASSRTALYQNTEAFF.